These T cell receptor beta chains were read from a single sample in a study of T cell responses to AZD1222 COVID-19 vaccine. Generated by immunoSEQ multiplex PCR, the TCRdb table keeps only in-frame clones and is missing some. The repertoire holds roughly 100,000 clones, with roughly 82% as singletons. The sequenced sample was peripheral blood, obtained on day 0 of AZD1222 vaccination. These receptors came from an adult in good health. CDR3s include the opening cysteine and the closing phenylalanine or tryptophan. The D gene is left open where the match is weak. The size field is filled for only some rows; it gives once, few, many or a size class.

v_gene	d_gene	j_gene	abundance	CDR3aa	CDR3nt
TRBV4-3	.	TRBJ1-4	many	CASSQEAVRQKYEKLFF	TGCGCCAGCAGCCAAGAGGCAGTGAGACAGAAGTATGAAAAACTGTTTTTT
TRBV3-1/TRBV3-2	.	TRBJ1-2	.	CASSHLVSNYGYTF	TGTGCCAGCAGCCACCTCGTGTCGAACTATGGCTACACCTTC
TRBV4-1	.	TRBJ1-2	.	CASSQETGVGYTF	TGCGCCAGCAGCCAAGAAACGGGGGTTGGCTACACCTTC
TRBV3-1/TRBV3-2	TRBD2	TRBJ2-3	.	CASSQESQRGAQYF	TGTGCCAGCAGCCAAGAAAGTCAGCGGGGGGCGCAGTATTTT
TRBV5-1	.	TRBJ2-3	few	CASSLRGVSTDTQYF	TGCGCCAGCAGCTTGAGGGGGGTTAGCACAGATACGCAGTATTTT
TRBV2	.	TRBJ2-4	.	CASSELGSVDAKNIQYF	TGTGCCAGCAGTGAATTGGGGAGCGTCGACGCCAAAAACATTCAGTACTTC
TRBV19	TRBD1	TRBJ1-1	.	CASRPTGVNTEAFF	TGTGCCAGTAGGCCGACAGGGGTGAACACTGAAGCTTTCTTT
TRBV18	.	TRBJ1-2	.	CASSPHPEGYGYTF	TGTGCCAGCTCACCACATCCGGAGGGCTATGGCTACACCTTC
TRBV4-3	.	TRBJ1-2	.	CASSQDRAGYTF	TGCGCCAGCAGCCAAGATCGGGCAGGCTACACCTTC
TRBV25-1	.	TRBJ1-1	.	CASSRGKGTEAFF	TGTGCCAGCAGTCGGGGGAAGGGCACTGAAGCTTTCTTT
TRBV18	TRBD1	TRBJ2-5	.	CASSPPLGRGLETQYF	TGTGCCAGCTCACCACCCTTGGGCAGGGGGCTCGAGACCCAGTACTTC
TRBV4-1	.	TRBJ2-7	.	CASSQGYAPPPITYIYEQYF	TGCGCCAGCAGCCAAGGATATGCTCCCCCCCCGATCACCTATATCTACGAGCAGTACTTC
TRBV6-1	TRBD1	TRBJ2-7	.	CASSEPGQGTYEQYF	TGTGCCAGCAGTGAGCCGGGACAGGGCACCTACGAGCAGTACTTC
TRBV5-1	.	TRBJ1-1	.	CASSLWPGNTEAFF	TGCGCCAGCAGCTTGTGGCCGGGGAACACTGAAGCTTTCTTT
TRBV19	.	TRBJ1-1	once	CASTFLISGAEAFF	TGTGCCAGTACCTTCCTAATAAGCGGCGCTGAAGCTTTCTTT
TRBV6-5	TRBD1	TRBJ2-5	.	CASRRTGYETQYF	TGTGCCAGCAGACGGACAGGGTATGAGACCCAGTACTTC
TRBV11-2	.	TRBJ1-2	.	CASSLTADYGYTF	TGTGCCAGCAGCTTAACAGCCGACTATGGCTACACCTTC
TRBV10-3	TRBD2	TRBJ2-2	few	CAISESGLAGANTGELFF	TGTGCCATCAGTGAGTCGGGGCTAGCGGGGGCGAACACCGGGGAGCTGTTTTTT
TRBV5-1	.	TRBJ2-3	.	CASSFGTDTQYF	TGCGCCAGCAGCTTTGGGACAGATACGCAGTATTTT
TRBV5-4	TRBD1	TRBJ1-1	.	CASSLKRGRGFTEAFF	TGTGCCAGCAGCTTGAAAAGGGGGCGGGGGTTCACTGAAGCTTTCTTT
TRBV10-2	TRBD1	TRBJ1-6	few	CASSVSGTGNSPLHF	TGCGCCAGCAGTGTATCCGGGACAGGGAATTCACCCCTCCACTTT
TRBV4-1	.	TRBJ1-2	.	CASSQDGIANYGYTF	TGCGCCAGCAGCCAAGATGGGATAGCTAACTATGGCTACACCTTC
TRBV7-2	.	TRBJ1-5	.	CASSSLGGGNQPQHF	TGTGCCAGCAGCTCACTTGGGGGTGGGAATCAGCCCCAGCATTTT
TRBV29-1	.	TRBJ2-2	.	CSVEGGLDTGELFF	TGCAGCGTTGAAGGGGGGCTGGACACCGGGGAGCTGTTTTTT
TRBV11-2	.	TRBJ1-3	.	CASSLDGGTGNTIYF	TGTGCCAGCAGCTTAGACGGGGGAACTGGAAACACCATATATTTT
TRBV9	TRBD2	TRBJ2-1	.	CASSVLAGGLYEQFF	TGTGCCAGCAGCGTACTAGCGGGGGGGTTATATGAGCAGTTCTTC
TRBV12-3/TRBV12-4	.	TRBJ2-2	.	CASSYDLGGELFF	TGTGCCAGCAGTTACGACCTCGGGGGGGAGCTGTTTTTT
TRBV9	.	TRBJ2-7	few	CASSASDGSYEQYF	TGTGCCAGCAGCGCCTCGGACGGCTCCTACGAGCAGTACTTC
TRBV7-2	.	TRBJ2-2	once	CASSLRSAGSPGELFF	TGTGCCAGCAGCTTACGGTCCGCAGGAAGTCCCGGGGAGCTGTTTTTT
TRBV19	.	TRBJ2-5	once	CASSIRGSETQYF	TGTGCCAGTAGTATCCGGGGGTCGGAGACCCAGTACTTC
TRBV5-1	.	TRBJ2-5	.	CASSPLGSGQETQYF	TGCGCCAGCAGCCCGCTGGGCAGCGGCCAAGAGACCCAGTACTTC
TRBV29-1	.	TRBJ1-3	.	CSVASSVGNTIYF	TGCAGCGTTGCAAGTTCGGTTGGAAACACCATATATTTT
TRBV6-5	TRBD2	TRBJ2-2	.	CASSYGTRGDTGELFF	TGTGCCAGCAGTTACGGAACGCGGGGGGATACCGGGGAGCTGTTTTTT
TRBV11-2	.	TRBJ2-7	.	CASSQGPGHSYEQYF	TGTGCCAGCAGCCAAGGCCCGGGGCACTCCTACGAGCAGTACTTC
TRBV18	.	TRBJ2-5	.	CASSPVKGSNQETQYF	TGTGCCAGCTCACCGGTGAAGGGCTCCAACCAAGAGACCCAGTACTTC
TRBV28	.	TRBJ2-7	.	CAVGRGWYEQYF	TGTGCCGTAGGGAGAGGGTGGTACGAGCAGTACTTC
TRBV6-5	.	TRBJ1-6	once	CANGQPRSPLHF	TGTGCCAATGGACAGCCAAGGTCACCCCTCCACTTT
TRBV10-2	TRBD1	TRBJ1-1	.	CASTVQGAQTEAFF	TGCGCCAGCACCGTACAGGGGGCGCAGACTGAAGCTTTCTTT
TRBV5-1	.	TRBJ2-7	.	CASSLVDTSYEQYF	TGCGCCAGCAGCTTGGTGGACACCTCCTACGAGCAGTACTTC
TRBV11-3	.	TRBJ2-7	.	CASSFRAVYSYEQYF	TGTGCCAGCAGCTTCAGGGCCGTTTACTCCTACGAGCAGTACTTC
TRBV6-1	.	TRBJ1-6	once	CASSERTNSPLHF	TGTGCCAGCAGTGAACGAACAAATTCACCCCTCCACTTT
TRBV7-9	.	TRBJ2-1	once	CASSFVSVEQFF	TGTGCCAGCAGCTTCGTCTCGGTTGAGCAGTTCTTC
TRBV27	TRBD1	TRBJ2-1	.	CASQRTGAYNEQFF	TGTGCCAGCCAGAGGACAGGCGCCTACAATGAGCAGTTCTTC
TRBV25-1	.	TRBJ2-7	.	CASGTIYEQYF	TGTGCCTCAGGGACGATTTACGAGCAGTACTTC
TRBV12-3/TRBV12-4	.	TRBJ2-6	.	CASRIRDVLTF	TGTGCCAGCAGAATACGGGACGTCCTGACTTTC
TRBV5-1	.	TRBJ2-5	.	CASTLAPHGETQYF	TGCGCCAGCACCCTTGCTCCTCACGGAGAGACCCAGTACTTC
TRBV7-2	.	TRBJ1-1	.	CASSLESRRGTEAFF	TGTGCCAGCAGCTTAGAAAGTAGGAGGGGCACTGAAGCTTTCTTT
TRBV27	TRBD1	TRBJ1-2	.	CASSFRGSYGYTF	TGTGCCAGCAGCTTCAGGGGGTCGTACGGCTACACCTTC
TRBV6-2/TRBV6-3	.	TRBJ1-1	.	CASSYRVSNTEAFF	TGTGCCAGCAGTTACCGGGTCTCGAACACTGAAGCTTTCTTT
TRBV7-2	.	TRBJ2-7	.	CASSALPRGPGSYEQYF	TGTGCCAGCAGCGCCCTACCGCGGGGGCCCGGATCCTACGAGCAGTACTTC
TRBV20-1	.	TRBJ1-1	.	CTPVVAFF	TGCACCCCCGTGGTAGCTTTCTTT
TRBV11-2	TRBD1	TRBJ1-6	.	CASSGGQGSGSPLHF	TGTGCCAGCAGCGGAGGACAGGGGTCGGGTTCACCCCTCCACTTT
TRBV7-9	TRBD1	TRBJ1-5	.	CASSLGQTGGKNQPQHF	TGTGCCAGCAGCTTAGGGCAGACAGGGGGAAAGAATCAGCCCCAGCATTTT
TRBV4-1	.	TRBJ2-7	.	CASSQGPGLDAYEQYF	TGCGCCAGCAGCCAAGGCCCGGGACTGGACGCCTACGAGCAGTACTTC
TRBV6-5	TRBD1	TRBJ1-6	.	CASRIGTGDSPLHF	TGTGCCAGCCGGATTGGGACAGGGGATTCACCCCTCCACTTT